This TCR beta chain was documented in a study of response to subunit inactivated influenza vaccine. The sample holds a few counts of this clonotype. Its target is not known. Study observations and caveats: New T cells are recruited in small numbers by each seasonal influenza vaccination, according to the authors' suggestion.

One entry per CDR3 protein, called by TCRdb with MiXCR from the RT-PCR reads. In the table there are 650,000 to 700,000 distinct CDR3 sequences, approximately 14% of which are singletons. Sequencing used PBMCs from blood, obtained about 12 days after vaccination. The source is a man aged 50-59 years who received an inactivated influenza vaccine.

CDR3 residues: CASSWDRAQETQYF. The CDR3 nucleotides read TGTGCCAGCAGCTGGGACAGGGCACAAGAGACCCAGTACTTC. V is TRBV7-9 and J is TRBJ2-5; 9 nucleotides align to TRBD1. Germline loops: CDR1 SEHNR, CDR2 FQNEAQ (reference sequence). This CDR3 is 14 amino acids long. J gave up 2 bases and V 4 bases, and 2 bases lay outside the gene matches.